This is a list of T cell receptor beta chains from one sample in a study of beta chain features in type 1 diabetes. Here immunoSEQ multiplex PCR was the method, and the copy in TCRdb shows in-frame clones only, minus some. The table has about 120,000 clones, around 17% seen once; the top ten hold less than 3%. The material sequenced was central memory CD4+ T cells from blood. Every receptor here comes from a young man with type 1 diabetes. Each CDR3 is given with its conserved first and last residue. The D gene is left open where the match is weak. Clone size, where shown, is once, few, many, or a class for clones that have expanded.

CDR3 protein: CASSIVQGRNEQYF
CDR3 DNA: TGTGCCAGTAGTATAGTCCAGGGTAGGAACGAGCAGTACTTC
V gene: TRBV19
J gene: TRBJ2-7
clone size: -
D gene: -
CDR3 length: 14

CDR3 protein: CASSPRAGGDFYEQYF
CDR3 DNA: TGTGCCAGTAGTCCTCGGGCAGGGGGCGATTTCTACGAGCAGTACTTC
V gene: TRBV19
J gene: TRBJ2-7
clone size: -
D gene: TRBD1
CDR3 length: 16

CDR3 protein: CASTQTARANEKLFF
CDR3 DNA: TGTGCCAGCACCCAAACCGCCAGGGCCAACGAAAAACTGTTTTTT
V gene: TRBV2
J gene: TRBJ1-4
clone size: many
D gene: -
CDR3 length: 15

CDR3 protein: CASSFEGANPLDIQYF
CDR3 DNA: TGCGCCAGCAGCTTCGAGGGGGCTAACCCCCTGGACATTCAGTACTTC
V gene: TRBV5-1
J gene: TRBJ2-4
clone size: few
D gene: TRBD1
CDR3 length: 16

CDR3 protein: CAISESRGSGDSPLHF
CDR3 DNA: TGTGCCATCAGTGAGTCGAGAGGTTCAGGGGATTCACCCCTCCACTTT
V gene: TRBV10-3
J gene: TRBJ1-6
clone size: -
D gene: -
CDR3 length: 16

CDR3 protein: CASSQAGGQGNEQFF
CDR3 DNA: TGCGCCAGCAGCCAAGCGGGGGGGCAGGGCAATGAGCAGTTCTTC
V gene: TRBV4-3
J gene: TRBJ2-1
clone size: -
D gene: TRBD2
CDR3 length: 15

CDR3 protein: CASSVAGLETQYF
CDR3 DNA: TGTGCCAGCAGCGTGGCAGGGCTTGAGACCCAGTACTTC
V gene: TRBV9
J gene: TRBJ2-5
clone size: -
D gene: -
CDR3 length: 13

CDR3 protein: CASSPGQAMNTGELFF
CDR3 DNA: TGTGCCAGCAGCCCAGGACAGGCTATGAACACCGGGGAGCTGTTTTTT
V gene: TRBV5-4
J gene: TRBJ2-2
clone size: -
D gene: TRBD1
CDR3 length: 16

CDR3 protein: CATSRDGQGYSTDTQYF
CDR3 DNA: TGTGCCACCAGCAGAGATGGACAGGGTTATAGCACAGATACGCAGTATTTT
V gene: TRBV15
J gene: TRBJ2-3
clone size: many
D gene: TRBD1
CDR3 length: 17

CDR3 protein: CASSLVGTPYEQYF
CDR3 DNA: TGCGCCAGCAGCTTGGTGGGGACCCCCTACGAGCAGTACTTC
V gene: TRBV5-1
J gene: TRBJ2-7
clone size: few
D gene: -
CDR3 length: 14

CDR3 protein: CASSSRTPGGISSYEQYF
CDR3 DNA: TGTGCCAGCAGCTCCCGGACACCGGGAGGCATTAGCTCCTACGAGCAGTACTTC
V gene: TRBV7-9
J gene: TRBJ2-7
clone size: -
D gene: TRBD2
CDR3 length: 18

CDR3 protein: CASSLEGWAQYF
CDR3 DNA: TGTGCCAGCAGCTTGGAGGGTTGGGCCCAGTACTTC
V gene: TRBV5-6
J gene: TRBJ2-5
clone size: -
D gene: -
CDR3 length: 12

CDR3 protein: CASSLGLDRTFYGYTF
CDR3 DNA: TGTGCCAGCAGCTTAGGTCTGGACAGGACTTTCTATGGCTACACCTTC
V gene: TRBV7-9
J gene: TRBJ1-2
clone size: -
D gene: TRBD1
CDR3 length: 16

CDR3 protein: CASSSLSTDTQYF
CDR3 DNA: TGTGCCAGCAGCTCGCTTAGCACAGATACGCAGTATTTT
V gene: TRBV5-8
J gene: TRBJ2-3
clone size: -
D gene: -
CDR3 length: 13

CDR3 protein: CASSLAPADTQYF
CDR3 DNA: TGTGCCAGCAGCTTAGCCCCCGCAGATACGCAGTATTTT
V gene: TRBV7-7
J gene: TRBJ2-3
clone size: few
D gene: -
CDR3 length: 13

CDR3 protein: CASSYSGRGTDTQYF
CDR3 DNA: TGTGCCAGCAGTTACTCAGGCAGGGGTACAGATACGCAGTATTTT
V gene: TRBV6-6
J gene: TRBJ2-3
clone size: many
D gene: -
CDR3 length: 15

CDR3 protein: CASTWGNEQFF
CDR3 DNA: TGTGCCAGCACGTGGGGAAATGAGCAGTTCTTC
V gene: TRBV7-8
J gene: TRBJ2-1
clone size: -
D gene: -
CDR3 length: 11

CDR3 protein: CASSQGSTNEKLFF
CDR3 DNA: TGTGCCAGCAGCCAGGGTAGTACTAATGAAAAACTGTTTTTT
V gene: TRBV14
J gene: TRBJ1-4
clone size: few
D gene: -
CDR3 length: 14

CDR3 protein: CAWSTSGGADTQYF
CDR3 DNA: TGTGCCTGGAGTACTAGCGGGGGGGCAGATACGCAGTATTTT
V gene: TRBV30
J gene: TRBJ2-3
clone size: few
D gene: TRBD2
CDR3 length: 14

CDR3 protein: CASSQAKVAWTDTQYF
CDR3 DNA: TGCGCCAGCAGCCAAGCTAAAGTCGCATGGACAGATACGCAGTATTTT
V gene: TRBV4-3
J gene: TRBJ2-3
clone size: -
D gene: -
CDR3 length: 16

CDR3 protein: CASSLAGTSGEQFF
CDR3 DNA: TGTGCCAGCAGCTTAGCCGGGACTAGCGGTGAGCAGTTCTTC
V gene: TRBV7-2
J gene: TRBJ2-1
clone size: few
D gene: TRBD2
CDR3 length: 14

CDR3 protein: CASSGSGTGNEKLFF
CDR3 DNA: TGTGCCAGCAGCGGATCCGGGACAGGGAATGAAAAACTGTTTTTT
V gene: TRBV9
J gene: TRBJ1-4
clone size: few
D gene: TRBD1
CDR3 length: 15

CDR3 protein: CASSQDGAGGNTIYF
CDR3 DNA: TGCGCCAGCAGCCAAGATGGGGCAGGGGGAAACACCATATATTTT
V gene: TRBV4-3
J gene: TRBJ1-3
clone size: -
D gene: -
CDR3 length: 15

CDR3 protein: CASSQDLQGEAYEQYF
CDR3 DNA: TGCGCCAGCAGCCAAGATCTTCAGGGAGAAGCCTACGAGCAGTACTTC
V gene: TRBV4-3
J gene: TRBJ2-7
clone size: -
D gene: -
CDR3 length: 16

CDR3 protein: CASSNDPGTYNSPLHF
CDR3 DNA: TGTGCCAGTAGTAATGACCCGGGCACCTATAATTCACCCCTCCACTTT
V gene: TRBV19
J gene: TRBJ1-6
clone size: -
D gene: -
CDR3 length: 16

CDR3 protein: CASSSGRNYGYTF
CDR3 DNA: TGTGCCAGCAGCTCGGGGCGAAACTATGGCTACACCTTC
V gene: TRBV7-8
J gene: TRBJ1-2
clone size: -
D gene: -
CDR3 length: 13

CDR3 protein: CASSAGTAYEQYF
CDR3 DNA: TGTGCCAGCAGCGCCGGGACAGCATACGAGCAGTACTTC
V gene: TRBV7-2
J gene: TRBJ2-7
clone size: few
D gene: TRBD1
CDR3 length: 13

CDR3 protein: CASSEIGRRRDEQFF
CDR3 DNA: TGTGCCAGCAGTGAAATAGGGCGGCGACGAGATGAGCAGTTCTTC
V gene: TRBV25-1
J gene: TRBJ2-1
clone size: once
D gene: -
CDR3 length: 15

CDR3 protein: CASSVTGTGKYYGYTF
CDR3 DNA: TGTGCCAGCAGCGTCACCGGGACAGGGAAGTACTATGGCTACACCTTC
V gene: TRBV9
J gene: TRBJ1-2
clone size: few
D gene: TRBD1
CDR3 length: 16

CDR3 protein: CASSLRGGRSYEQYF
CDR3 DNA: TGTGCCAGCAGTTTACGCGGGGGGCGGTCCTACGAGCAGTACTTC
V gene: TRBV27
J gene: TRBJ2-7
clone size: -
D gene: TRBD2
CDR3 length: 15

CDR3 protein: CASSEWLSSYNSPLHF
CDR3 DNA: TGTGCCAGCAGTGAATGGCTATCTTCTTATAATTCACCCCTCCACTTT
V gene: TRBV2
J gene: TRBJ1-6
clone size: medium-sized
D gene: -
CDR3 length: 16

CDR3 protein: CASSTGTGAPYEQYF
CDR3 DNA: TGCGCCAGCAGCACAGGGACAGGAGCCCCCTACGAGCAGTACTTC
V gene: TRBV5-1
J gene: TRBJ2-7
clone size: -
D gene: TRBD1
CDR3 length: 15

CDR3 protein: CAGRPGDTNSPLHF
CDR3 DNA: TGTGCCGGTAGGCCCGGGGACACGAATTCACCCCTCCACTTT
V gene: TRBV2
J gene: TRBJ1-6
clone size: few
D gene: -
CDR3 length: 14

CDR3 protein: CASRLSGANVLTF
CDR3 DNA: TGTGCCAGCAGACTTTCTGGGGCCAACGTCCTGACTTTC
V gene: TRBV6-5
J gene: TRBJ2-6
clone size: many
D gene: -
CDR3 length: 13

CDR3 protein: CASSQRTSLSTDTQYF
CDR3 DNA: TGCGCCAGCAGCCAAAGGACTAGCTTGAGCACAGATACGCAGTATTTT
V gene: TRBV5-1
J gene: TRBJ2-3
clone size: -
D gene: TRBD2
CDR3 length: 16

CDR3 protein: CASTRGQEKETQYF
CDR3 DNA: TGTGCCAGCACAAGGGGTCAGGAGAAAGAGACCCAGTACTTC
V gene: TRBV7-9
J gene: TRBJ2-5
clone size: few
D gene: -
CDR3 length: 14

CDR3 protein: CASSLGTEETQYF
CDR3 DNA: TGTGCCAGCAGCTTAGGGACAGAAGAGACCCAGTACTTC
V gene: TRBV5-5
J gene: TRBJ2-5
clone size: few
D gene: TRBD1
CDR3 length: 13

CDR3 protein: CASSEGLPYKETQYF
CDR3 DNA: TGTGCCAGCAGTGAAGGACTACCGTACAAAGAGACCCAGTACTTC
V gene: TRBV2
J gene: TRBJ2-5
clone size: -
D gene: -
CDR3 length: 15

CDR3 protein: CASSSGKNIQYF
CDR3 DNA: TGTGCCAGCAGCTCGGGCAAAAACATTCAGTACTTC
V gene: TRBV6-5
J gene: TRBJ2-4
clone size: -
D gene: -
CDR3 length: 12

CDR3 protein: CASSLQGAGTDTQYF
CDR3 DNA: TGTGCCAGCAGCCTCCAGGGGGCAGGCACAGATACGCAGTATTTT
V gene: TRBV7-2
J gene: TRBJ2-3
clone size: few
D gene: TRBD1
CDR3 length: 15

CDR3 protein: CASSLAGQTSPLHF
CDR3 DNA: TGTGCCAGCAGTTTGGCAGGGCAAACTTCACCCCTCCACTTT
V gene: TRBV28
J gene: TRBJ1-6
clone size: -
D gene: -
CDR3 length: 14

CDR3 protein: CASSLSPSADTQYF
CDR3 DNA: TGTGCCAGCAGCTTATCCCCCTCCGCAGATACGCAGTATTTT
V gene: TRBV7-2
J gene: TRBJ2-3
clone size: many
D gene: -
CDR3 length: 14

CDR3 protein: CASSPTDRVKDEQFF
CDR3 DNA: TGTGCCAGCAGCCCTACCGACAGGGTTAAGGATGAGCAGTTCTTC
V gene: TRBV6-5
J gene: TRBJ2-1
clone size: -
D gene: TRBD1
CDR3 length: 15

CDR3 protein: CSVVRSLTGREGTQYF
CDR3 DNA: TGCAGCGTTGTGCGATCCCTGACGGGAAGAGAAGGGACCCAGTACTTC
V gene: TRBV29-1
J gene: TRBJ2-5
clone size: few
D gene: -
CDR3 length: 16

CDR3 protein: CASSPRIGDTQYF
CDR3 DNA: TGCGCCAGCAGCCCCCGGATAGGAGATACGCAGTATTTT
V gene: TRBV5-1
J gene: TRBJ2-3
clone size: -
D gene: -
CDR3 length: 13

CDR3 protein: CASSRTRGQSYEQYF
CDR3 DNA: TGTGCCAGCAGCCGGACCCGGGGGCAATCCTACGAGCAGTACTTC
V gene: TRBV7-6
J gene: TRBJ2-7
clone size: -
D gene: -
CDR3 length: 15

CDR3 protein: CASSPGTDYGYTF
CDR3 DNA: TGTGCCAGCAGTCCCGGGACAGACTATGGCTACACCTTC
V gene: TRBV25-1
J gene: TRBJ1-2
clone size: few
D gene: TRBD1
CDR3 length: 13

CDR3 protein: CASSVVMNTEAFF
CDR3 DNA: TGTGCCAGCAGCGTAGTGATGAACACTGAAGCTTTCTTT
V gene: TRBV9
J gene: TRBJ1-1
clone size: -
D gene: -
CDR3 length: 13

CDR3 protein: CSASRSSYNEQFF
CDR3 DNA: TGCAGCGCTAGCAGAAGCTCCTACAATGAGCAGTTCTTC
V gene: TRBV29-1
J gene: TRBJ2-1
clone size: -
D gene: -
CDR3 length: 13

CDR3 protein: CASSFGQSNYGYTF
CDR3 DNA: TGTGCCAGCAGCTTCGGACAGAGTAACTATGGCTACACCTTC
V gene: TRBV5-6
J gene: TRBJ1-2
clone size: many
D gene: -
CDR3 length: 14

CDR3 protein: CASKFDQGNSPLHF
CDR3 DNA: TGTGCCAGCAAGTTTGACCAGGGGAATTCACCCCTCCACTTT
V gene: TRBV5-4
J gene: TRBJ1-6
clone size: -
D gene: -
CDR3 length: 14

CDR3 protein: CASSLAAVNEQFF
CDR3 DNA: TGTGCCAGCAGCTTAGCCGCAGTCAATGAGCAGTTCTTC
V gene: TRBV11-2
J gene: TRBJ2-1
clone size: -
D gene: -
CDR3 length: 13